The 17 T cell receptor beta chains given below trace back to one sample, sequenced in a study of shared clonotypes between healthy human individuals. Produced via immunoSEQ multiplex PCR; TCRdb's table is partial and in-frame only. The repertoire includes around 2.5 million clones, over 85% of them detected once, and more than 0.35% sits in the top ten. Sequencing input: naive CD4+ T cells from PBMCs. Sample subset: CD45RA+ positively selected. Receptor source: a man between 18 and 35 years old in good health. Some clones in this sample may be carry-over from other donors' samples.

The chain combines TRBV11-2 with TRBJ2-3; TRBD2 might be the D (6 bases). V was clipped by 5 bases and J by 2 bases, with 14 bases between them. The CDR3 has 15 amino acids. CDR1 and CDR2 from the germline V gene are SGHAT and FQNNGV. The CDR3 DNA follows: TGTGCCAGCAGCAACCGGGACTGGCTCACAGATACGCAGTATTTT. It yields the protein CASSNRDWLTDTQYF.

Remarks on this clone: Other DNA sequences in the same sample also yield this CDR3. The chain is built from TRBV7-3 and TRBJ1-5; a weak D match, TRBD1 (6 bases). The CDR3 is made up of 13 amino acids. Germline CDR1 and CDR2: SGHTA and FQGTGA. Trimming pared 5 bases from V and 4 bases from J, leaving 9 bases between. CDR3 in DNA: TGTGCCAGCAGCACTGGACAGAATCAGCCCCAGCATTTT. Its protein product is CASSTGQNQPQHF.

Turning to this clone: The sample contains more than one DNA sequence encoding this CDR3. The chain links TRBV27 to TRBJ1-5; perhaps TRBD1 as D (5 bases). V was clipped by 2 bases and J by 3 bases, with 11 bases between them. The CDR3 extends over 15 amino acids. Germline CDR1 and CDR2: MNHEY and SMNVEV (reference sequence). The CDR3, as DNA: TGTGCCAGCAGTTTAGCGGGGCCCCACAATCAGCCCCAGCATTTT. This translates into CASSLAGPHNQPQHF.

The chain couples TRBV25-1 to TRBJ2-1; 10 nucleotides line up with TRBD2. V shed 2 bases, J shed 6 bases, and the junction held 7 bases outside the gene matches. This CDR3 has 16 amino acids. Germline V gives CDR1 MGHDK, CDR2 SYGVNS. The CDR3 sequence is CASSERASGSFNEQFF. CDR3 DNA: TGTGCCAGCAGTGAACGGGCTAGCGGGAGTTTCAATGAGCAGTTCTTC.

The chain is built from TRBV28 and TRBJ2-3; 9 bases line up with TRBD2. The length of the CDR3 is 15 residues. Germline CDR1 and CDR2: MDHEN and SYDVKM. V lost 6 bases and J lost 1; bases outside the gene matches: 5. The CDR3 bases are TGTGCCAGCAGGGGACTAGCCGCGGGCACAGATACGCAGTATTTT. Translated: CASRGLAAGTDTQYF. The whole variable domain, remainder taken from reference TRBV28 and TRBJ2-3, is DVKVTQSSRYLVKRTGEKVFLECVQDMDHENMFWYRQDPGLGLRLIYFSYDVKMKEKGDIPEGYSVSREKKERFSLILESASTNQTSMYLCASRGLAAGTDTQYFGPGTRLTVL.

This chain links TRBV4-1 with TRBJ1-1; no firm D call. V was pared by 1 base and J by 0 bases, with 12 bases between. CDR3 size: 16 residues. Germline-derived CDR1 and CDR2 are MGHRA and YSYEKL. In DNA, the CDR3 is TGCGCCAGCAGCCAAGTGCGTAACAGTTTGAACACTGAAGCTTTCTTT. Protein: CASSQVRNSLNTEAFF.

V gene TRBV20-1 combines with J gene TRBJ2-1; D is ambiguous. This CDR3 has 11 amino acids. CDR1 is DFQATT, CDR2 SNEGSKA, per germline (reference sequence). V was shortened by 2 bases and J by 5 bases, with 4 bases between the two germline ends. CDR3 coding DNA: TGCAGTGCTAGATCCAACAATGAGCAGTTCTTC. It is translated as CSARSNNEQFF.

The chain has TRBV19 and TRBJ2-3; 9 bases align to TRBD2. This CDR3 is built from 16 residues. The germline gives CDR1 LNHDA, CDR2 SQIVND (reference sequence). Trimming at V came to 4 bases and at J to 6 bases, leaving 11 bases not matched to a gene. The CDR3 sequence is CASSRGLARGADTQYF. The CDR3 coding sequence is TGTGCCAGTAGTAGAGGACTAGCGAGGGGGGCGGATACGCAGTATTTT.

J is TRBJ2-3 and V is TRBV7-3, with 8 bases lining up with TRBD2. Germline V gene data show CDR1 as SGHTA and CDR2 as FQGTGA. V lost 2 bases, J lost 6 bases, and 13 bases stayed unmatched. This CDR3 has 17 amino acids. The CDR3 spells CASSLYPSSGRVDTQYF. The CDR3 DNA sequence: TGTGCCAGCAGCTTATACCCCTCCAGCGGGAGAGTTGATACGCAGTATTTT.

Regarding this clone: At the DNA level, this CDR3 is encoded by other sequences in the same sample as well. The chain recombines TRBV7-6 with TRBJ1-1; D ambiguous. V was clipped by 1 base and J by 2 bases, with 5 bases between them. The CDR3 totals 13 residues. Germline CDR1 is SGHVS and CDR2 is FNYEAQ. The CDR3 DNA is TGTGCCAGCAGCTTAGGTACTAACACTGAAGCTTTCTTT. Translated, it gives CASSLGTNTEAFF.

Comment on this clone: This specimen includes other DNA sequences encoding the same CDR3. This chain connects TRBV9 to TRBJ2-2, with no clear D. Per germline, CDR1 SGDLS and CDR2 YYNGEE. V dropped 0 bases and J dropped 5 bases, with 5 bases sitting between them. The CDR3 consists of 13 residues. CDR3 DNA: TGTGCCAGCAGCGTAGCCCTGACCGGGGAGCTGTTTTTT. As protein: CASSVALTGELFF.

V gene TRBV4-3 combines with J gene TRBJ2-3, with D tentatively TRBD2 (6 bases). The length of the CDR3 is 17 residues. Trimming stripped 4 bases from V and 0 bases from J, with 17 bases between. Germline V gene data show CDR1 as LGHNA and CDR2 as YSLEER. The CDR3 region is CASSRIPLASSTDTQYF. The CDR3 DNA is TGCGCCAGCAGCCGGATCCCCCTAGCGTCTAGCACAGATACGCAGTATTTT.

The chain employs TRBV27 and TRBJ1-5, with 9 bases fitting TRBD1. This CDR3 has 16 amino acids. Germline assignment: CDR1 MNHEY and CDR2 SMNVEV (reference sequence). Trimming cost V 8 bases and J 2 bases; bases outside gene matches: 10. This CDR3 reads CASGRLDRGRNQPQHF. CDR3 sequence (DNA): TGTGCCAGCGGACGATTGGACAGGGGTCGCAATCAGCCCCAGCATTTT.

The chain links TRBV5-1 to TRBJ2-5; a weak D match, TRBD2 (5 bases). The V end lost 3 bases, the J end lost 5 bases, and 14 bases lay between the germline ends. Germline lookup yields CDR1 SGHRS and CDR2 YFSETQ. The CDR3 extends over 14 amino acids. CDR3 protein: CASSSSGLRETQYF. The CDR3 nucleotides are TGCGCCAGCAGCTCAAGCGGTCTCCGGGAGACCCAGTACTTC.

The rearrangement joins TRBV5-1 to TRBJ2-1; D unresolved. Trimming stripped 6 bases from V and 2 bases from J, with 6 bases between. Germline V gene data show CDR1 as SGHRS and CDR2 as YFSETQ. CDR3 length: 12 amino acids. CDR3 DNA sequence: TGCGCCAGCAATAAACCCTACAATGAGCAGTTCTTC. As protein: CASNKPYNEQFF.

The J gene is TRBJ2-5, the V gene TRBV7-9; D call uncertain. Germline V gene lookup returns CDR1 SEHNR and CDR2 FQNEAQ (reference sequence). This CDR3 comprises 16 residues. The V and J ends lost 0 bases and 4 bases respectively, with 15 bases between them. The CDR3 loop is CASSLALNFERETQYF. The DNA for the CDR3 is TGTGCCAGCAGCTTAGCGTTAAACTTTGAGAGAGAGACCCAGTACTTC.

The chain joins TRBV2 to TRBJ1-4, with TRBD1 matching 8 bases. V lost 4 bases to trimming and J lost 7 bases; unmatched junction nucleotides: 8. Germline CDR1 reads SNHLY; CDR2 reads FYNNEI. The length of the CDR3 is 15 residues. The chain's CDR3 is CASSVNGQGTEKLFF. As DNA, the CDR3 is TGTGCCAGCAGTGTGAATGGACAGGGTACTGAAAAACTGTTTTTT.